This is a list of T cell receptor beta chains from one sample in a study of T cell repertoires in cytomegalovirus infection. TCRdb passed the reads through MiXCR, listing each CDR3 protein once. Found here are fewer than 200,000 distinct CDR3 sequences, approximately 20% of them singletons; the top ten hold 2.5% to 3%. Input material: PBMCs. These receptors were collected from a human donor in good health (CMV status not recorded). Some clones in this sample may be carry-over from other donors' samples. Each CDR3 is given with its conserved first and last residue. A D gene is named only where the DNA matches it firmly. Not all rows give a size; the values are once, few, many and, for expanded clones, a class.

>TRBJ1-2|TRBD1|.|TRBV29-1
CSVHTWTGGSDYGYTF
TGCAGCGTTCATACCTGGACAGGGGGCTCGGACTATGGCTACACCTTC
>TRBJ2-3|TRBD2|few|TRBV9
CASSVTSGRTDTQYF
TGTGCCAGCAGCGTTACTAGCGGGAGAACAGATACGCAGTATTTT
>TRBJ2-7|.|few|TRBV25-1
CASSGRTGSSYEQYF
TGTGCCAGCAGTGGAAGGACGGGGAGCTCCTACGAGCAGTACTTC
>TRBJ2-7|.|.|TRBV6-2/TRBV6-3
CASNQTPRYEQYF
TGTGCCAGCAATCAAACTCCGCGGTACGAGCAGTACTTC
>TRBJ1-6|.|few|TRBV7-9
CASSLTDGRGYSPLHF
TGTGCCAGCAGCTTAACCGACGGCAGGGGTTATTCACCCCTCCACTTT
>TRBJ2-5|TRBD1|once|TRBV2
CASSRDRGKTQYF
TGTGCCAGCAGTCGCGACAGGGGGAAGACCCAGTACTTC
>TRBJ2-1|.|many|TRBV28
CASLASPPSYNEQFF
TGTGCCAGTTTGGCTAGCCCACCCTCCTACAATGAGCAGTTCTTC
>TRBJ2-7|.|few|TRBV6-5
CASSYAGSYEQYF
TGTGCCAGCAGTTACGCAGGGAGCTACGAGCAGTACTTC
>TRBJ1-5|.|many|TRBV7-2
CASSSGTGGNQPQHF
TGTGCCAGCAGCTCTGGGACTGGAGGGAATCAGCCCCAGCATTTT
>TRBJ2-5|.|few|TRBV7-2
CASSLVGSLQETQYF
TGTGCCAGCAGCTTAGTGGGCAGTCTCCAAGAGACCCAGTACTTC
>TRBJ2-1|TRBD2|many|TRBV12-3/TRBV12-4
CASSFRASGRYNEQFF
TGTGCCAGCAGTTTTCGGGCTAGCGGGCGATACAATGAGCAGTTCTTC
>TRBJ1-2|.|.|TRBV7-2
CASSLAGQTGGYTF
TGTGCCAGCAGTTTAGCAGGACAGACGGGGGGCTACACCTTC
>TRBJ2-1|.|.|TRBV2
CASSETSSYNEQFF
TGTGCCAGCAGTGAGACTAGCTCCTACAATGAGCAGTTCTTC
>TRBJ2-7|TRBD2|many|TRBV19
CASSTRLAGVIPSHEQYF
TGTGCCAGTAGTACCCGACTAGCGGGAGTTATACCTTCCCACGAGCAGTACTTC
>TRBJ1-5|.|.|TRBV28
CASSAGTVSEPQHF
TGTGCCAGCAGTGCCGGGACGGTCTCAGAGCCCCAGCATTTT
>TRBJ2-1|.|.|TRBV12-3/TRBV12-4
CASSRGGLEQFF
TGTGCCAGTTCTAGAGGGGGGCTCGAGCAGTTCTTC
>TRBJ1-1|.|.|TRBV6-6
CASSVQGLNTEAFF
TGTGCCAGCAGTGTGCAGGGCCTCAACACTGAAGCTTTCTTT
>TRBJ2-2|TRBD1|few|TRBV11-2
CASSFDRVAGELFF
TGTGCCAGCAGCTTCGACAGGGTCGCCGGGGAGCTGTTTTTT
>TRBJ2-1|TRBD2|many|TRBV18
CASSPGTSAEFDEQFF
TGTGCCAGCTCACCAGGGACTAGCGCGGAGTTCGATGAGCAGTTCTTC
>TRBJ2-2|TRBD2|.|TRBV7-4
CASNMGLAGLTGELFF
TGTGCCAGCAACATGGGACTAGCGGGACTCACCGGGGAGCTGTTTTTT
>TRBJ2-1|.|few|TRBV27
CASSFLDNSREQFF
TGTGCCAGCAGTTTCCTGGACAACTCTCGAGAGCAGTTCTTC
>TRBJ2-7|.|.|TRBV10-3
CAIRTEGSYEQYF
TGTGCCATCCGGACAGAGGGGTCCTACGAGCAGTACTTC
>TRBJ1-6|.|.|TRBV28
CASRANSPLHF
TGTGCCAGCAGGGCTAATTCACCCCTCCACTTT
>TRBJ2-7|.|.|TRBV9
CASSPAHLDYEQYF
TGTGCCAGCAGCCCCGCCCACCTGGACTACGAGCAGTACTTC
>TRBJ1-1|.|many|TRBV4-3
CASSQVGMNTEAFF
TGCGCCAGCAGCCAAGTCGGGATGAACACTGAAGCTTTCTTT
>TRBJ2-7|.|.|TRBV18
CASSPELGFIYEQYF
TGTGCCAGCTCGCCCGAACTAGGATTTATCTACGAGCAGTACTTC
>TRBJ1-5|TRBD1|.|TRBV20-1
CSASPGTGDQPQHF
TGCAGTGCTTCCCCGGGGACAGGGGATCAGCCCCAGCATTTT
>TRBJ2-7|.|.|TRBV29-1
CSVNSWAGSSYEQYF
TGCAGCGTCAACAGCTGGGCAGGTAGCTCCTACGAGCAGTACTTC
>TRBJ2-3|.|few|TRBV19
CASSPQTGFVDTQYF
TGTGCCAGTAGTCCGCAGACAGGCTTTGTAGATACGCAGTATTTT